This T cell receptor (beta chain) was sequenced for a study of T-cell reconstitution after alpha-beta-depleted transplantation in children. Library preparation (for TCRbeta) was performed with unique molecular identifiers. TCRdb reprocessed the PCR reads via MiXCR and lists one record per CDR3 protein. The sample gives about 98,000 distinct CDR3 sequences, less than 6% of which show up once; roughly 6.1% is in the top ten. This clonotype was recorded a few times. No antigen is known for it. Overall study results and limits: Newly made T cells mostly supplied T-cell counts and diversity one year after transplant. Expanded graft clones, several hundred of them, were reportedly the source of alpha-beta T cells about two months after transplant.

CDR3 length equals 13 residues. Trimming shortened V by 2 bases and J by 0 bases, and 2 bases separated the two germline ends. The sequence came from a female patient aged 2-9 years who had a stem cell transplant for Fanconi anemia, so the T cells may come from the graft donor. The sample here was PBMCs, mostly from graft donor cells, taken 60 days after TCRalphabeta/CD19-depleted stem cell transplant. The V call is TRBV12-3 or TRBV12-4, the J call TRBJ1-3; D remains unclear. In nucleotides, the CDR3 is TGTGCCAGCAGTTTACTCTCTGGAAACACCATATATTTT. It encodes CASSLLSGNTIYF.